Following are 14 T cell receptor beta chains from one sample sequenced in a study of blood T cell repertoires in COVID-19. Assay: immunoSEQ multiplex PCR; the TCRdb copy retains only in-frame clones and omits some. Of over 150,000 clones listed, 84% are singletons. What was sequenced was peripheral blood. The receptor set was obtained from a human donor in a cohort sampled during active COVID-19.

The gene calls are TRBV5-6 and TRBJ2-1; 8 bases map to TRBD2. Germline values: CDR1 SGHDT, CDR2 YYEEEE. This CDR3 region has 17 residues. The V and J ends lost 4 bases and 4 bases, in that order; junction bases with no gene match: 13. CDR3 protein: CASSNPYLAGSYNEQFF. The CDR3 nucleotides read TGTGCCAGCAGCAATCCTTACTTAGCGGGGAGTTACAATGAGCAGTTCTTC.

This clone was seen ten or more times. The J gene is TRBJ1-2, the V gene TRBV4-1; the D gene is possibly TRBD1 (5 bases). The germline V gene encodes CDR1 MGHRA and CDR2 YSYEKL. Trimming took off 1 base at V and 6 bases at J, with 12 bases between the two ends. The CDR3 contains 14 residues. CDR3 loop: CASSQGFGRDGYTF. The CDR3 DNA reads TGCGCCAGCAGCCAAGGCTTTGGCAGGGATGGCTACACCTTC.

V gene TRBV4-1 combines with J gene TRBJ1-1; D is unclear. Between the trimmed V and J ends, which lost 1 base and 3 bases, there was a span of 15 bases. CDR1 and CDR2 (germline): MGHRA, YSYEKL. The CDR3 totals 16 residues. CDR3 sequence reads: CASSQGMDLDYTEAFF. The CDR3 DNA is TGCGCCAGCAGCCAAGGTATGGACTTGGACTACACTGAAGCTTTCTTT.

The chain is built from TRBV16 and TRBJ1-5, with a weak D call TRBD1 (6 bases). V dropped 2 bases and J dropped 2 bases, with 10 bases sitting between them. CDR1 and CDR2 (germline): KGHSY, FQNENV. This CDR3 is 15 amino acids long. As DNA, the CDR3 is TGTGCCAGCAGCCAACAGGGGCAAGGCAATCAGCCCCAGCATTTT. Its protein product is CASSQQGQGNQPQHF.

This chain joins TRBV24-1 and TRBJ2-2; no clear D. Germline assignment: CDR1 KGHDR and CDR2 SFDVKD. V lost 3 bases, J lost 6 bases, and 10 bases lay in between. This CDR3 region has 14 residues. This CDR3 reads CATSDTGFPGELFF. The CDR3 DNA reads as TGTGCCACCAGTGATACGGGTTTTCCCGGGGAGCTGTTTTTT.

The V call is TRBV5-6, the J call TRBJ2-3; TRBD2 is a possible D gene (5 bases). Between the trimmed V and J ends, which lost 2 bases and 2 bases, there was a span of 15 bases. This CDR3 contains 16 residues. Germline CDR1 is SGHDT and CDR2 is YYEEEE. The CDR3 here is CASSLPTGRDTDTQYF. CDR3 bases: TGTGCCAGCAGCTTACCGACGGGAAGGGACACAGATACGCAGTATTTT.

With regard to this clone: Its ends do not fully match the called genes, so a read error is possible. V and J are TRBV6-2 or TRBV6-3 and TRBJ1-1, with 8 bases matching TRBD1. Germline values: CDR1 MNHEY, CDR2 SVGEGT. The CDR3 covers 17 residues. The CDR3 nucleotides are TGTGCCAGCAGCTACTACCCAGGGGGCAGGGGTAGCACTGAAGCTTTCTTT. This encodes CASSYYPGGRGSTEAFF.

This chain joins TRBV5-4 and TRBJ1-3, with D possibly being TRBD1 (5 bases). Deletions cut 3 bases from V and 0 bases from J, with 13 bases between. There are 16 residues in the CDR3. The germline V gene has CDR1 SGHNT and CDR2 YYREEE (reference sequence). The chain's CDR3 is CASSSPGSHSGNTIYF. The CDR3 coding sequence is TGTGCCAGCAGCTCCCCAGGGTCTCACTCTGGAAACACCATATATTTT. Looking up the rest from reference TRBV5-4 and TRBJ1-3 gives the full variable domain: ETGVTQSPTHLIKTRGQQVTLRCSSQSGHNTVSWYQQALGQGPQFIFQYYREEENGRGNFPPRFSGLQFPNYSSELNVNALELDDSALYLCASSSPGSHSGNTIYFGEGSWLTVV.

The genes are TRBV4-1 and TRBJ2-3; D perhaps matches TRBD2 (6 bases). The CDR3 is 15 residues long. Germline V lookup: CDR1 MGHRA, CDR2 YSYEKL. V lost 1 base to trimming and J lost 4 bases, with 12 bases between them. For the CDR3, the DNA is TGCGCCAGCAGCCAAGTGGGGGGTGTCTCAGATACGCAGTATTTT. Protein product: CASSQVGGVSDTQYF.

The chain's CDR3 is CASSRLARLTYEQYF. CDR3 in DNA: TGTGCCAGCAGTAGACTAGCCCGACTGACCTACGAGCAGTACTTC. The J gene is TRBJ2-7, the V gene TRBV6-4; 7 nucleotides agree with TRBD2. The ends lost 5 bases at V and 2 bases at J; junction bases unmatched: 9. Germline V CDR1 and CDR2: MRHNA, SNTAGT. The CDR3 runs 15 residues.

CDR3 nucleotides: TGTGCCAGCAGCCTCGCTCGGGGATCACCCCTCCACTTT. Its translation: CASSLARGSPLHF. This chain connects TRBV11-2 to TRBJ1-6; D remains ambiguous. This CDR3 spans 13 amino acids. Per the germline V gene, CDR1 is SGHAT and CDR2 is FQNNGV. V was trimmed by 5 bases and J by 10 bases, leaving 12 bases between them.

This clone was detected only a few times. This chain links TRBV10-1 with TRBJ2-1; 8 nucleotides match TRBD2. With 0 bases clipped from V and 10 bases from J, the junction kept 14 bases outside the gene matches. The germline V gene encodes CDR1 WNHNN and CDR2 SYGVQD (reference sequence). The CDR3 has 17 amino acids. The CDR3 nucleotides read TGCGCCAGCAGTGAGTCAGGGTCAGCGGGGGCCTTGGGAGAGCAGTTCTTC. It translates to CASSESGSAGALGEQFF.

This clone has just a few counts. The chain recombines TRBV6-6 with TRBJ1-6, with D possibly being TRBD1 (6 bases). Germline assignment: CDR1 MNHNY and CDR2 SVGAGI (reference sequence). V was trimmed by 2 bases and J by 8 bases, leaving 10 bases between them. The CDR3 is made up of 14 amino acids. The CDR3: CASSYSAGDSPLHF. The CDR3 coding sequence is TGTGCCAGCAGTTACAGTGCAGGGGATTCACCCCTCCACTTT.

V usage is TRBV12-5 and J usage is TRBJ1-5, with 9 nucleotides matching TRBD1. This CDR3 is built from 17 residues. In germline, CDR1 is LGHNT, CDR2 FRNRAP. Trimming removed 0 bases from V and 6 bases from J; junction bases left unmatched: 9. CDR3 sequence: CASGLVVGTGQGQPQHF. The CDR3 region has the DNA TGTGCTAGTGGTTTGGTAGTCGGGACGGGACAGGGTCAGCCCCAGCATTTT.